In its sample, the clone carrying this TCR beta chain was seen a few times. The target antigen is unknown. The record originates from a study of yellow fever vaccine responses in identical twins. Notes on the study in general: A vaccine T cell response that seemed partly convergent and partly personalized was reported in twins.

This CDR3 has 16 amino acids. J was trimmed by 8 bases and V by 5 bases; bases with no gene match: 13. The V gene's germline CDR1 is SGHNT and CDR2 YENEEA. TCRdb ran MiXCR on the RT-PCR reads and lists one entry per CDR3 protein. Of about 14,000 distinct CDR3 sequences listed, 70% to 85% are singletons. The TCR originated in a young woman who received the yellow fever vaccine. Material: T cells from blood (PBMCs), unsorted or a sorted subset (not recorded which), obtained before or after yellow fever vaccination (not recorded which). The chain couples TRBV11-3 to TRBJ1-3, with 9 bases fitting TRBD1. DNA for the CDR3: TGTGCCAGCAGCCCCCGCGGGACAGGGTTGTCTGACACCATATATTTT. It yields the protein CASSPRGTGLSDTIYF.